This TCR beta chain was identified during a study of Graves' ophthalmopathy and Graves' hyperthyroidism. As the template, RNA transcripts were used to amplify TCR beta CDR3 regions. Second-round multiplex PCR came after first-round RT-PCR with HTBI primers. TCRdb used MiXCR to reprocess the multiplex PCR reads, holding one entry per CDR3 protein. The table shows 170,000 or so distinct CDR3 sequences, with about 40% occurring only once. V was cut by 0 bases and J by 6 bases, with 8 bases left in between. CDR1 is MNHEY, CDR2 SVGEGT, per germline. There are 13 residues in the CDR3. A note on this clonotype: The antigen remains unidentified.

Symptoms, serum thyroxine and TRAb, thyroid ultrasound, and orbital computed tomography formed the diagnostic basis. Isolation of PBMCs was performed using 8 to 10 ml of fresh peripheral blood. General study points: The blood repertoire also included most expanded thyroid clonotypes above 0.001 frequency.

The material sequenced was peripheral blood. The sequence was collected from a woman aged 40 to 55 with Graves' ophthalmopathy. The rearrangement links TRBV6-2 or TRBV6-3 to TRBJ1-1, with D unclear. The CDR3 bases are TGTGCCAGCAGTTACTCAGGGCGCGCTGAAGCTTTCTTT. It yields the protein CASSYSGRAEAFF.